This T cell receptor beta chain emerged from a study of control samples from healthy donors and cancer patients (dated by TCRdb to about 2020). Sequences SGDLS (CDR1) and YYNGEE (CDR2) are obtained from the germline V gene. The junction carries 13 bases between V and J, which are trimmed by 3 bases and 1 base respectively. Including cysteine and phenylalanine, the CDR3 has 15 amino acids. This entry keeps only the CDR3 DNA: 45 bases, framed from base 1. Remarks on this clone: Its antigen specificity is not known. Per-nucleotide qualities are absent, and no much larger clonotype sits a single base away.

Libraries were built with the immunoSEQ multiplex PCR assay. The table was pulled from immuneACCESS by TCRdb, which kept in-frame rearrangements only. Such tables lose some clones; where checked, under half of the loss comes from unresolved V genes, and the rest has no known cause. The sample table holds about 120,000 clones, of which roughly 84% were seen once. The ten largest clones take up around 2% of the sample. The rearrangement combines TRBV9 with TRBJ1-1; the best D guess is TRBD1, with 5 bases matching. The source is a man in his late teens or twenties in good health. Sequenced: blood. CDR3 reads: CASSATGHWNTEAFF. The sequence in DNA is TGTGCCAGCAGCGCGACCGGACACTGGAACACTGAAGCTTTCTTT.